This TCR beta chain appears in the sequencing data of a study of CD8+ T cells in alopecia areata (dated by TCRdb to 2017 to 2018). Describing the broader study: The treated patients, all with moderate-to-severe alopecia areata, were enrolled in an open-label pilot trial of oral tofacitinib given at 5 to 10 mg twice daily. Patients received tofacitinib for 6 to 18 months and were then followed off drug for 6 months to check for delayed response and recurrence. High-throughput TCRbeta sequencing was used to examine T cell clonal expansion in alopecia areata in both the C3H/HeJ mouse model and human patients. Human TCRbeta sequencing covered scalp tissue and sorted CD4+ and CD8+ peripheral blood T cells from patchy and totalis/universalis alopecia areata patients and healthy controls. Patients on tofacitinib were biopsied at baseline and after 4 and 24 weeks of treatment, and several of the patients also had a later scalp biopsy. Scalp clonality was compared across normal scalp (n=4), patchy alopecia areata scalp (n=8), and alopecia totalis/universalis scalp (n=8). RNA was obtained with the PAXgene miRNA kit for fixed scalp, the miRNeasy kit for PBMCs, and the RNeasy kit for mouse skin. TCRbeta CDR3 regions were amplified by immunoSEQ multiplex PCR with 35 Vbeta forward and 13 Jbeta reverse primers.

Explained via the paper, the time point label denotes: baseline before oral tofacitinib. Lesional scalp punch biopsies and peripheral blood were collected from alopecia areata patients. PBMCs were isolated by density centrifugation and stained for CD3, CD4 and CD8, after which CD4+ and CD8+ T cells were sorted on a FACSAria. Trimming takes 3 bases from V and 4 bases from J, and the germline ends sit 10 bases apart. The germline V gene yields SGHVS for CDR1 and FQNEAQ for CDR2. The CDR3 contains 13 residues, cysteine and phenylalanine counted. CDR3 DNA is the only sequence kept; it has 39 bases, read in frame from the first base. Study-wide conclusions, independent of this receptor: Unlike mouse skin, where gammadelta T cells dominate, normal human skin contains resident alphabeta T cells that get sequenced too, which complicates analysis of the scalp TCR repertoire. Shared TCR sequences between patients were less evident than in mice, which may be partly attributable to HLA diversity in the patient population. Compared with normal scalp, lesional scalp had higher clonality and more expanded CD8+ clones, particularly in alopecia totalis/universalis, a pattern that suggests antigenic drive.

This clone was counted a single time. Its recognized antigen is unknown. There are no base qualities to consult, and no much larger clone falls within one base. Receptor libraries were prepared by the immunoSEQ multiplex PCR assay. RNA was extracted from all samples and reverse transcribed into cDNA, which served as template for TCR sequencing. SuperScript III was used for first-strand cDNA synthesis, primed with a 2:1 mix of oligo-dT and random hexamers. Amplification bias was assessed with a synthetic immune receptor repertoire, and residual bias was removed computationally. Under the source paper's analysis protocol: After raw reads were preprocessed to remove errors, the CDR3 was defined following IMGT conventions as running from the conserved cysteine to phenylalanine. To get clonality, Shannon entropy was normalized by log2 of the number of productive unique TCRs and the result was subtracted from 1. Scalp TCRbeta sequences were cross-referenced with sorted blood CD4 and CD8 repertoires so that the CD4 or CD8 identity of scalp clones could be inferred. TCRdb mirrors the immuneACCESS table, restricted to in-frame sequences. Some clones are absent from its copies; in checked studies, under half trace to an unresolved V gene, and the reason for the others is unknown. V and J calls and clone size are copied from that table; D and trimming were computed from the DNA. Counted in this sample were over 150,000 clones; roughly 63% of them appeared once. Over 1.5% of the sample comes from the top ten.

Sequencing used CD4+ T cells sorted from blood, obtained at week 0. This receptor was identified in a human donor with alopecia areata. Recombination connected TRBV7-8 to TRBJ2-7; the D gene is not confidently resolved. The bases are TGTGCCAGCAGCTTTGGACGGCAGTACGAGCAGTACTTC. This yields the protein CASSFGRQYEQYF. Joined to the reference TRBV7-8 and TRBJ2-7 proteins, this CDR3 gives the full variable domain: GAGVSQSPRYKVAKRGQDVALRCDPISGHVSLFWYQQALGQGPEFLTYFQNEAQLDKSGLPSDRFFAERPEGSVSTLKIQRTQQEDSAVYLCASSFGRQYEQYFGPGTRLTVT.